Following are 8 T cell receptor beta chains from one sample sequenced in a study of tumor-infiltrating lymphocytes in primary liver carcinoma. cDNA specific to TCR beta was made from about 0.45 ug of total RNA, with a constant-region primer employed for priming. Generation of the TCR beta libraries relied on three nested multiplex PCR rounds using slightly modified ARM-PCR. It was with TRBV1-TRBV30 forward primers and a C-beta reverse primer that the first two PCR rounds were run, at roughly 9 cycles each. TCRdb ran MiXCR on the multiplex PCR reads and lists one entry per CDR3 protein. Counted here are approximately 37,000 distinct CDR3 sequences, roughly 70% occurring once; the ten biggest clones make up about 16%. Unsorted bulk tissue of roughly 18-32 mg yielded co-extracted RNA and DNA. Specimen: liver tumor tissue from sampling region 4. Subset: tumor region T4, right-lateral pole. These receptors all stem from a man aged 40-49 years with primary liver carcinoma and hepatitis B virus infection.

This clonotype has only one observation. The conserved closing phenylalanine or tryptophan is absent in this CDR3, likely reflecting a read error. This chain uses TRBV12-3 or TRBV12-4 with TRBJ2-3; a weak D match, TRBD2 (6 bases). The CDR3 loop spans 15 amino acids. The CDR3 protein is CTSRVAEGSTDTQYL. In DNA, the CDR3 is TGTACCAGCAGGGTAGCGGAAGGGAGCACAGATACGCAGTATTTA.

Comment on this clonotype: Sequence at one end of the junction differs from germline and may be a read error. The V and J genes are TRBV11-1 and TRBJ2-3; D not certain. Germline CDR1 is SGHAT and CDR2 is FQDESV (reference sequence). The CDR3 runs 13 residues. This CDR3 reads CANSSIRTDAQYF. CDR3 in DNA: TGTGCCAACAGCTCGATCCGAACGGATGCGCAGTATTTT. Using reference TRBV11-1 and TRBJ2-3 for the parts outside the CDR3, the full variable domain is EAEVAQSPRYKITEKSQAVAFWCDPISGHATLYWYRQILGQGPELLVQFQDESVVDDSQLPKDRFSAERLKGVDSTLKIQPAELGDSAMYLCANSSIRTDAQYFGPGTRLTVL.

To note about this clonotype: The germline gene is not matched at one end of the junction; a read error may be the cause. The genes are TRBV12-3 or TRBV12-4 and TRBJ1-6; D is ambiguous. CDR3 length: 16 amino acids. DNA for the CDR3: TGTGCCAGCAGCCAAGGCCCTTTTTCCAGTAATTCACGCCTCCACTTT. Translating it yields CASSQGPFSSNSRLHF.

In the case of this clonotype: A read error may account for a junction end that differs from germline. V usage is TRBV4-3 and J usage is TRBJ2-6; TRBD1 might be the D (5 bases). Germline values: CDR1 LGHNA, CDR2 YSLEER. This CDR3 region has 16 residues. The CDR3 region has the DNA TGCGCCAGCAGCCGACATGCCGGCTCTGGGGCCAACGTCCTGACCTTC. Translation: CASSRHAGSGANVLTF.

Of note for this clonotype: Compared with germline, one end of the junction differs, possibly owing to a read error. The V and J genes are TRBV5-1 and TRBJ1-6; D not certain. CDR1 is SGHRS and CDR2 is YFSETQ in the germline V gene. This CDR3 is built from 14 residues. In DNA, the CDR3 is TGCGCCAGCAGCGAGGTCCACGATAATTCATCCCTCCACTTT. Translated: CASSEVHDNSSLHF.

With respect to this clonotype: A read error may account for a junction end that differs from germline. The V gene is TRBV6-1, the J gene TRBJ2-5; TRBD1 might be the D (6 bases). This CDR3 region has 18 residues. CDR1 and CDR2 (germline): MNHNS, SASEGT. In DNA form, the CDR3 reads TGTGTCAGCAGTGAAAATTTAATGGGGGCGGCCGTTAGAGAGACCCAGTACTTC. Residues: CVSSENLMGAAVRETQYF.

Note on this clonotype: The CDR3 carries no conserved terminal phenylalanine or tryptophan, so it likely arises from a read error. The chain joins TRBV11-2 to TRBJ2-1; D ambiguous. This CDR3 is 13 amino acids long. Germline V gene lookup returns CDR1 SGHAT and CDR2 FQNNGV. V lost 5 bases to trimming and J lost 12 bases, with 17 bases between them. This chain's CDR3 is CASSPVVEASQFL. Here the CDR3 DNA reads TGTGCCAGCAGCCCGGTGGTTGAGGCCTCGCAGTTCTTA.

Notes on this clonotype: This clone may be a read error of a much larger clone one base away. This CDR3 is missing its conserved last phenylalanine or tryptophan, likely due to a read error. The V and J genes are TRBV24-1 and TRBJ2-2; unclear D gene. With 3 bases removed from V and 4 bases from J, the gap between germline ends came to 5 bases. CDR1 is KGHDR and CDR2 is SFDVKD in the germline V gene. The CDR3 has 13 amino acids. CDR3 bases: TGTGCCACCAGTGATATGTTCACCGGGGAGCTGTTTTCT. This encodes CATSDMFTGELFS.